The entry below gives a single TCR beta chain sequence along with its context. This sample is drawn from a study of blood T cell repertoires in COVID-19. Germline CDR1 is SEHNR and CDR2 is FQNEAQ (reference sequence). The V and J ends lost 0 bases and 5 bases respectively, with 11 bases between them. The CDR3 is 14 amino acids. As processed by the authors: Nucleated cell counts were estimated from reference gene primer amplification. Repertoires were generated with immunoSEQ multiplex PCR, while TCRdb's copy carries only in-frame clones and drops some. The V and J calls and the clone size are those of that table, but D and trimming were determined from the DNA. Of around 260,000 clones in the sample, 70% to 90% were seen once.

Material for sequencing was peripheral blood. The sequence came from a woman in her forties or fifties with acute or convalescent COVID-19. The chain joins TRBV7-9 to TRBJ2-7, with D maybe TRBD2 (5 bases). In DNA, the CDR3 is TGTGCCAGCAGCTTAGCGGGAGTCCAGGACGAGCAGTACTTC. Translated: CASSLAGVQDEQYF.